In its sample, the clone carrying this TCR beta chain was seen a few times. What it binds is not known. Constant-segment primers and 5'RACE yielded cDNA libraries for TCR alpha and TCR beta, each carrying sample barcodes and UMIs. TCRdb redid the calling of the 5' RACE reads with MiXCR, one entry per CDR3 protein. The sample includes 45,000 to 50,000 distinct CDR3 sequences, about 7.3% seen only once; the top ten take 1.4%. V was pared by 0 bases and J by 0 bases, with 15 bases between. This CDR3 is 17 amino acids long. Germline CDR1 and CDR2: SGHRS and YFSETQ. This record belongs to a study of T-cell memory formation after mild COVID-19. Across the study: Each donor largely had its own TCR clusters. Broader study findings: Those CD4+ clones that contracted were mainly in CM and EM (CD8+ ones in EMRA). Pre-infection memory carried some responding clones, suggesting that cross-reactive memory joined.

Input material: PBMCs or a T cell subset sorted from them (not recorded which). The source is a man aged 18 to 30 who had mild COVID-19 (a few samples of this study predate the infection). Cell type and time point are not known. The rearrangement links TRBV5-1 to TRBJ2-5; tentatively, D is TRBD1 or TRBD2 (5 bases each). CDR3 residues: CASSLEPGTSHQETQYF. Written as DNA, the CDR3 is TGCGCCAGCAGCTTGGAGCCCGGGACGTCCCACCAAGAGACCCAGTACTTC.